This TCR beta chain was recorded in a study of CD8+ T cells in alopecia areata. The study's findings and limits: Elevated clonality characterized lesional scalp relative to normal scalp, particularly in alopecia totalis/universalis.

Per the germline V gene, CDR1 is LNHNV and CDR2 is YYDKDF (reference sequence). The trim removed 0 bases at V and 2 bases at J, leaving 9 bases unmatched. This CDR3 contains 17 residues. As to this clone: No antigen is known for it.

Treatment of the sample: oral pan-JAK inhibitor, 5-10 mg twice daily. Isolated RNA was reverse transcribed into cDNA used as the sequencing template. Repertoires were generated with immunoSEQ multiplex PCR, while TCRdb's copy carries only in-frame clones and drops some. The sample lists 200,000 to 250,000 clones, approximately 70% occurring once. The origin of this receptor is a human donor with alopecia areata. The chain employs TRBV15 and TRBJ2-5, with TRBD1 identical over 7 bases. The sample was CD4+ T cells sorted from blood, taken at approximately week 45, from a patient treated with tofacitinib. The CDR3 region is CATSREGAATGQETQYF. The CDR3 coding sequence is TGTGCCACCAGCAGAGAGGGGGCCGCGACAGGGCAAGAGACCCAGTACTTC. Based on the CDR3 plus reference TRBV15 and TRBJ2-5, the full variable domain is DAMVIQNPRYQVTQFGKPVTLSCSQTLNHNVMYWYQQKSSQAPKLLFHYYDKDFNNEADTPDNFQSRRPNTSFCFLDIRSPGLGDTAMYLCATSREGAATGQETQYFGPGTRLLVL.